The 13 T cell receptor beta chains reported below all come from one sample, sequenced in a study of vaccination effects on CD4 cells after COVID-19 (dated by TCRdb to 2021 to 2024). No cognate antigen is known for these TCRs. The library was made by the immunoSEQ multiplex PCR assay. The source is immuneACCESS, and TCRdb retained only in-frame sequences with V and J called. Part of the clones is not carried over; for the studies checked, unresolved V genes explain less than half of this, and the remainder is unexplained. The sample has around 67,000 clones on record, over 70% of them singletons. The top ten hold approximately 1.3% of the sample. In the ViraFEST assay, PBMC were stimulated with viral peptide pools, and antigen-specific CD4+ T cell clonotypes were then identified by expansion using TCR sequencing. After more than 9 days of culture, CD4+ T cells were isolated with the EasySep CD4+ T cell isolation kit. Participants received two doses of either the BNT162b2 or the mRNA-1273 mRNA SARS-CoV-2 vaccine.

Specimen: CD4+ T cells from PBMCs cultured with HCoV-229E spike peptides, collected after COVID-19 vaccination. Per the publication, the cell subset or site label means: HCoV-229E spike overlapping peptide pool stimulation. These receptors originate from a human donor who received a COVID-19 vaccine.

Comments on this clone: Within the sample, other DNA sequences also encode this same CDR3. The gene calls are TRBV18 and TRBJ2-3; D call uncertain. Germline loops: CDR1 KGHSH, CDR2 LQKENI. V lost 3 bases and J 0 bases, leaving 4 bases between the germline ends. The CDR3 has 13 residues. The CDR3 bases are TGTGCCAGCTCACCCCCTAGCACAGATACGCAGTATTTT. Translation gives CASSPPSTDTQYF.

This clone has more than one count but fewer than ten. This chain connects TRBV7-3 to TRBJ1-3, with D unresolved. Trimming pared 0 bases from V and 8 bases from J, leaving 8 bases between. Per germline, CDR1 SGHTA and CDR2 FQGTGA. The CDR3 runs 13 residues. The CDR3 DNA reads TGTGCCAGCAGCTTAACCATCGGGGACACCATATATTTT. Its protein is CASSLTIGDTIYF. Together with reference TRBV7-3 and TRBJ1-3, the CDR3 gives the full variable domain: GAGVSQTPSNKVTEKGKYVELRCDPISGHTALYWYRQSLGQGPEFLIYFQGTGAADDSGLPNDRFFAVRPEGSVSTLKIQRTERGDSAVYLCASSLTIGDTIYFGEGSWLTVV.

The chain couples TRBV5-1 to TRBJ2-5; 11 nucleotides agree with TRBD2. Germline values: CDR1 SGHRS, CDR2 YFSETQ. The CDR3 runs 16 residues. The ends lost 7 bases at V and 2 bases at J; junction bases unmatched: 10. The CDR3 coding sequence is TGCGCCAGCGCGCTTACTAGCGGGGGAGCTCAAGAGACCCAGTACTTC. Translating gives CASALTSGGAQETQYF. Full variable domain (missing parts from reference TRBV5-1 and TRBJ2-5): KAGVTQTPRYLIKTRGQQVTLSCSPISGHRSVSWYQQTPGQGLQFLFEYFSETQRNKGNFPGRFSGRQFSNSRSEMNVSTLELGDSALYLCASALTSGGAQETQYFGPGTRLLVL.

The chain is built from TRBV6-4 and TRBJ2-7, with a tentative D call TRBD2 (6 bases). Germline V lookup: CDR1 MRHNA, CDR2 SNTAGT. The ends were cut back, 4 bases at V and 0 bases at J, with 19 bases in the middle. The CDR3 totals 17 residues. The CDR3 sequence is CASSVYPKRVSSYEQYV. Written as DNA, the CDR3 is TGTGCCAGCAGTGTATATCCCAAGCGGGTTTCCTCCTACGAGCAGTACGTC.

The DNA of the CDR3 is TGTGCCAGCAGCTTGGCGGCAGGATACGAGCAGTACGTC. Translating gives CASSLAAGYEQYV. This sequence joins TRBV5-5 and TRBJ2-7, with D unclear. The germline CDR1 and CDR2 sequences are SGHKS and YYEKEE (reference sequence). Trimming shortened V by 0 bases and J by 4 bases, and 8 bases separated the two germline ends. The CDR3 is made up of 13 amino acids.

The chain recombines TRBV6-6 with TRBJ1-6; TRBD1 agrees at 8 bases. The CDR3 runs to 15 residues. V was clipped by 2 bases and J by 7 bases; unmatched bases: 4. CDR1 is MNHNY, CDR2 SVGAGI, per germline (reference sequence). CDR3 nucleotides: TGTGCCAGCAGTTACATCACAGGGGGGAATTCACCCCTCCACTTT. Amino acids: CASSYITGGNSPLHF.

CDR3 amino acids: CASSPPSGGEETQYF. The CDR3 DNA is TGTGCCAGCAGCCCACCTAGCGGGGGAGAGGAGACCCAGTACTTC. This chain uses TRBV5-4 with TRBJ2-5, with 10 nucleotides matching TRBD2. The CDR3 contains 15 residues. The ends lost 4 bases at V and 5 bases at J; junction bases unmatched: 8. Germline values: CDR1 SGHNT, CDR2 YYREEE (reference sequence).

This clone was recorded once. V is TRBV9 and J is TRBJ2-3; TRBD2 aligns across 12 bases. Germline assignment: CDR1 SGDLS and CDR2 YYNGEE. This CDR3 spans 16 amino acids. The V and J ends lost 4 bases and 5 bases, in that order; junction bases with no gene match: 8. The CDR3, as DNA: TGTGCCAGCAGCCAAACTCTAGCGGGGGGGGTAGATACGCAGTATTTT. Amino acid sequence: CASSQTLAGGVDTQYF.

This clone was counted a single time. This chain joins TRBV7-3 and TRBJ2-4; possibly TRBD1 for D (6 bases). The CDR3 has 14 residues. V lost 4 bases and J lost 5, with 12 bases in between. The V gene's germline CDR1 is SGHTA and CDR2 FQGTGA. The chain's CDR3 is CASSSGQLENIQYF. DNA for the CDR3: TGTGCCAGCAGCTCTGGACAGTTAGAAAACATTCAGTACTTC.

The V and J genes are TRBV6-5 and TRBJ1-4; 7 nucleotides align to TRBD1. The CDR3 totals 14 residues. Germline loops: CDR1 MNHEY, CDR2 SVGAGI. With 5 bases clipped from V and 6 bases from J, the junction kept 6 bases outside the gene matches. CDR3 DNA sequence: TGTGCCAGCAGTACACAGGGGTCCTATGAAAAACTGTTTTTT. Translated: CASSTQGSYEKLFF.

The chain carries TRBV5-1 and TRBJ1-1; 7 positions match TRBD1. Per germline, CDR1 SGHRS and CDR2 YFSETQ. The CDR3 covers 15 residues. J gave up 5 bases and V 4 bases, and 11 bases lay outside the gene matches. CDR3 sequence (DNA): TGCGCCAGCAGCCTACAGGGGACTATGGGTACTGAAGCTTTCTTT. Residues: CASSLQGTMGTEAFF.

The chain has TRBV19 and TRBJ1-5, with D perhaps TRBD1 (6 bases). The CDR3 covers 12 residues. V was shortened by 8 bases and J by 2 bases, with 7 bases between the two germline ends. In germline, CDR1 is LNHDA, CDR2 SQIVND (reference sequence). The CDR3 region has the DNA TGTGCCAGTGGGGGCCGCAATCAGCCCCAGCATTTT. Protein product: CASGGRNQPQHF. Looking up the rest from reference TRBV19 and TRBJ1-5 gives the full variable domain: DGGITQSPKYLFRKEGQNVTLSCEQNLNHDAMYWYRQDPGQGLRLIYYSQIVNDFQKGDIAEGYSVSREKKESFPLTVTSAQKNPTAFYLCASGGRNQPQHFGDGTRLSIL.

The V gene is TRBV24-1, the J gene TRBJ2-1; D is undetermined. Germline CDR1 KGHDR, CDR2 SFDVKD. V gave up 5 bases and J gave up 4 bases, with 5 bases separating them. The CDR3 consists of 12 residues. CDR3 residues: CATSGLYNEQFF. The CDR3 DNA sequence: TGTGCCACCAGTGGTCTATACAATGAGCAGTTCTTC.